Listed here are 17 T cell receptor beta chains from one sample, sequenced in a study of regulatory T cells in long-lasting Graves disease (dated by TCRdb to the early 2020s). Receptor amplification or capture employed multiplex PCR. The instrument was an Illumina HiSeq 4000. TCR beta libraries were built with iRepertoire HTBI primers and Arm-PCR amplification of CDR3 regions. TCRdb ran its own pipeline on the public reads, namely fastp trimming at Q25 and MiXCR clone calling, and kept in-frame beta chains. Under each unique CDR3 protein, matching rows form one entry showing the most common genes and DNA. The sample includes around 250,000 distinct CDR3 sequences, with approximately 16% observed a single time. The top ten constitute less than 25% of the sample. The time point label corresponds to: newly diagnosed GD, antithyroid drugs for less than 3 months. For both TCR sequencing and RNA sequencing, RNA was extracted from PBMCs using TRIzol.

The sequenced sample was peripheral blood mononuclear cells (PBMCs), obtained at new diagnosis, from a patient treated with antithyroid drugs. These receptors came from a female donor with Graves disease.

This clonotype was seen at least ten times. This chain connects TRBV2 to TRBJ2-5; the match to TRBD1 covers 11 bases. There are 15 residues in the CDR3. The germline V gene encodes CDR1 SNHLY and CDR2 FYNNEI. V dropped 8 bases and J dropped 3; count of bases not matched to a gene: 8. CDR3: CASEKGTGGKETQYF. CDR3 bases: TGTGCCAGCGAGAAAGGGACAGGGGGAAAAGAGACCCAGTACTTC.

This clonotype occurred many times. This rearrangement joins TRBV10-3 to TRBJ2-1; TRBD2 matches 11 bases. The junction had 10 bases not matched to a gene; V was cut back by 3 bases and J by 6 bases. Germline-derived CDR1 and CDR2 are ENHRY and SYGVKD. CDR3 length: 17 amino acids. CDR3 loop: CAISDFILAGVFNEQFF. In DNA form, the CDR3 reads TGTGCCATCAGTGACTTCATACTAGCGGGAGTCTTCAATGAGCAGTTCTTC.

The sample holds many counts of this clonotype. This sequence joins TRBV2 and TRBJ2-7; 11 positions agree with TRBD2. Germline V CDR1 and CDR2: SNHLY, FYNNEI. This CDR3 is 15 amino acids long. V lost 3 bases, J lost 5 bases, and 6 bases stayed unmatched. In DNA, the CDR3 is TGTGCCAGCAGTGACGTTAGCGGGAGGGCCCACGAGCAGTACTTC. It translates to CASSDVSGRAHEQYF. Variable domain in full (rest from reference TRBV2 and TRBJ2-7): EPEVTQTPSHQVTQMGQEVILRCVPISNHLYFYWYRQILGQKVEFLVSFYNNEISEKSEIFDDQFSVERPDGSNFTLKIRSTKLEDSAMYFCASSDVSGRAHEQYFGPGTRLTVT.

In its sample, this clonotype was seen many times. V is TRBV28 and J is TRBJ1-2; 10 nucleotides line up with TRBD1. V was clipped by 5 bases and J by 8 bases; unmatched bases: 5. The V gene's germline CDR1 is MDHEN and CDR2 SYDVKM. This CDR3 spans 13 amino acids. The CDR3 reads CASSPGTGDGYTF. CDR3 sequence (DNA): TGTGCCAGCAGTCCCGGGACAGGGGACGGCTACACCTTC.

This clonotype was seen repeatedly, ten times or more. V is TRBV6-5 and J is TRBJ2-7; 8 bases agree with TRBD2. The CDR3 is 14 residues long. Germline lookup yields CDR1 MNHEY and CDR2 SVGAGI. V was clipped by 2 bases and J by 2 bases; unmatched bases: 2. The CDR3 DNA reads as TGTGCCAGCAGTTACGTAGCGGGGACCTACGAGCAGTACTTC. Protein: CASSYVAGTYEQYF.

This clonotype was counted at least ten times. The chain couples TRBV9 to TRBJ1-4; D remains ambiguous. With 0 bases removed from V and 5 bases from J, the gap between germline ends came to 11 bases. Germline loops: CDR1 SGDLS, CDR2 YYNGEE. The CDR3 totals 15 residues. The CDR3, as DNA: TGTGCCAGCAGCGTAGGGGCCAGTTTCAATGAAAAACTGTTTTTT. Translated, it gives CASSVGASFNEKLFF.

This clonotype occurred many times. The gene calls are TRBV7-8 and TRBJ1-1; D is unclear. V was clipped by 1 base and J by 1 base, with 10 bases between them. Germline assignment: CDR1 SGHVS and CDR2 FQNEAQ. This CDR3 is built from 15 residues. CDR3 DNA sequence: TGTGCCAGCAGCTTAGATGAACAGCGGAACACTGAAGCTTTCTTT. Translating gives CASSLDEQRNTEAFF.

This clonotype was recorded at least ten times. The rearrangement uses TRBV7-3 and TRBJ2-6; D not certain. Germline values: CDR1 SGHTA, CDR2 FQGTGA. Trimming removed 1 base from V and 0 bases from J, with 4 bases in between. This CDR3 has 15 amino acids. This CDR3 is CASSLKPSGANVLTF. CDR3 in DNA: TGTGCCAGCAGCTTAAAGCCCTCTGGGGCCAACGTCCTGACTTTC.

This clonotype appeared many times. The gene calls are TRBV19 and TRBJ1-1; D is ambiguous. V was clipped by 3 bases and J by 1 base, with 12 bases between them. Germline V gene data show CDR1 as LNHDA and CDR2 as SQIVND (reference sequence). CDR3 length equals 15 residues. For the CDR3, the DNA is TGTGCCAGTAGTATTCGGTTTTGGGAGAACACTGAAGCTTTCTTT. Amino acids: CASSIRFWENTEAFF.

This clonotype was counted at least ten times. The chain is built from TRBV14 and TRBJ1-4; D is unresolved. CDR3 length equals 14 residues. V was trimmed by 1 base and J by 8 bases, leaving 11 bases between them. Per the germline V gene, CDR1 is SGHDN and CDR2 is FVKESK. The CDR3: CASSQVRQREKLFF. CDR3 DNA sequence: TGTGCCAGCAGCCAAGTCAGGCAGAGGGAAAAACTGTTTTTT.

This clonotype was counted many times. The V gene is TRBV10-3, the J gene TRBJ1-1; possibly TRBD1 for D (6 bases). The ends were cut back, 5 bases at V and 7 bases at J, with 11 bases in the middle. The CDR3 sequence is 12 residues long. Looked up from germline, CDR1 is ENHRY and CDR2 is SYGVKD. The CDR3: CAISLRQDEAFF. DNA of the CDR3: TGTGCCATCAGTCTCCGACAGGATGAAGCTTTCTTT.

CDR3 amino acids: CASSLEGEAQETQYF. CDR3 nucleotide sequence: TGTGCCAGCAGCTTAGAAGGGGAGGCCCAAGAGACCCAGTACTTC. This chain links TRBV11-2 with TRBJ2-5, with D possibly matching TRBD2 (6 bases). Trimming cost V 0 bases and J 1 base, with 9 bases left between them. The CDR3 runs to 15 residues. Germline V gene lookup returns CDR1 SGHAT and CDR2 FQNNGV.

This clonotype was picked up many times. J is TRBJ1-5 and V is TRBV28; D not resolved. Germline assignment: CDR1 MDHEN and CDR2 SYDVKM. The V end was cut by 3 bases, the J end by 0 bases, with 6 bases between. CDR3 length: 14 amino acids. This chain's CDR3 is CASSFGVSNQPQHF. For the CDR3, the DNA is TGTGCCAGCAGTTTTGGCGTTAGCAATCAGCCCCAGCATTTT.

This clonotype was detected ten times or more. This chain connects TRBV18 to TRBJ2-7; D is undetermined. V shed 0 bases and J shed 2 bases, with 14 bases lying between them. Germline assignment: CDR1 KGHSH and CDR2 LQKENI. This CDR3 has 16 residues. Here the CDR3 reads CASSPPDRPGPYEQYF. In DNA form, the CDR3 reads TGTGCCAGCTCACCACCGGACCGGCCCGGCCCCTACGAGCAGTACTTC.

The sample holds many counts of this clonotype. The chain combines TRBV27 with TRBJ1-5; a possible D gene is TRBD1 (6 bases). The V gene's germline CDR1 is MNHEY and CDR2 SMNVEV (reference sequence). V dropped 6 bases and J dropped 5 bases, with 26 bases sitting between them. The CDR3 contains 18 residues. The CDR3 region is CASSPRAGVLVDHQPQHF. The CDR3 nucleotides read TGTGCCAGCAGCCCGCGGGCAGGGGTCCTCGTGGACCATCAGCCCCAGCATTTT.

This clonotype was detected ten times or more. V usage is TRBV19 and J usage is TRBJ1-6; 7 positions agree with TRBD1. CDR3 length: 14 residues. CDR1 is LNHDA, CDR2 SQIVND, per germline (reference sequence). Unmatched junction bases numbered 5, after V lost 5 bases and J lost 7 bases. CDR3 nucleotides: TGTGCCAGTAGTCGTGGGACAGAGAATTCACCCCTCCACTTT. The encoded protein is CASSRGTENSPLHF.

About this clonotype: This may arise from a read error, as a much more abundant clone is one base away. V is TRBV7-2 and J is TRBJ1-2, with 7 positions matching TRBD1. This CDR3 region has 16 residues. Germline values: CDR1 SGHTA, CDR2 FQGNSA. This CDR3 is CASSLVSGGSNYGHTF. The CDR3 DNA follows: TGTGCCAGCAGCTTAGTATCAGGGGGTAGCAACTATGGCCACACCTTC.